The clone carrying this TCR beta chain was observed a few times. CDR3 length equals 16 residues. Germline lookup yields CDR1 KGHDR and CDR2 SFDVKD. Trimming took 3 bases from V and 3 from J; bases not matched to a gene: 8. One entry per CDR3 protein, called by TCRdb with MiXCR from the 5' RACE reads. The sample carries around 960,000 distinct CDR3 sequences, roughly an eighth recorded once. The record originates from a study of identical twins. This sample was also put to use in a study of yellow fever vaccine responses in identical twins.

The chain employs TRBV24-1 and TRBJ2-5; 8 bases are shared with TRBD1. What was sequenced was PBMCs. The sequence was collected from a woman aged 18-29 years in good health. The CDR3: CATSDAGTGREETQYF. The CDR3 DNA reads as TGTGCCACCAGTGATGCCGGGACAGGAAGGGAAGAGACCCAGTACTTC.